This T cell receptor beta chain derives from a study of vaccination effects on CD4 cells after COVID-19 (dated by TCRdb to between 2021 and 2024). In the study overall: In the ViraFEST assay, PBMC were stimulated with viral peptide pools, and TCR sequencing was then used to find antigen-specific CD4+ T cell clonotypes based on their expansion. Each participant got two doses of an mRNA SARS-CoV-2 vaccine, either BNT162b2 or mRNA-1273. Some 2 million PBMC per well were cultured in IMDM with 5% human AB serum, roughly 10 IU/ml IL-2 and gentamicin, plus 10 ug/ml peptides. SARS-CoV-2 spike-specific CD4+ TCR repertoires from before and after mRNA vaccination were compared in COVID-19 convalescent patients and in infection-naive vaccine recipients. Altogether, around eleven COVID-19 convalescent patients and a few SARS-CoV-2-naive healthy vaccine recipients made up the full study. Cultures from other donors in the study were sequenced using the Oncomine TCR Beta short-read assay on an Illumina iSeq 100. The investigation overall reported the following: Both infection-induced and vaccine-induced clones contracted markedly at late post-vaccination timepoints, which is consistent with waning T cell responses. In healthy vaccine recipients, vaccine-induced clones were almost all SARS-CoV-2 mono-reactive, with only 1 of 255 being cross-reactive with common cold coronaviruses. Only a small number of convalescent patients were included, and no early post-infection timepoints were available, which limited the study.

Note on this clone: This receptor's antigen is unknown. Base-call qualities are not available, and no considerably larger clone is one nucleotide away.

After about 9 days of culture, CD4+ T cells were isolated with the EasySep CD4+ T cell isolation kit. The absence of prior SARS-CoV-2 infection in healthy vaccine recipients was confirmed by negative nucleocapsid antibodies before and after vaccination. On days 3 and 7, half of the culture medium was replaced with fresh IL-2-containing medium. Unless otherwise noted, each peptide stimulation condition was cultured in triplicate wells. Using Ficoll-Paque Plus gradient centrifugation, PBMC were separated from whole blood and then either used fresh or cryopreserved at -140C. The QIAamp micro DNA kit was used to extract genomic DNA from the cultured CD4+ T cells. The library was prepared using the immunoSEQ multiplex PCR assay. DNA from the cultured, isolated CD4+ T cells was subjected to TCR beta CDR3 sequencing. The paper's data handling went like this. Non-productive TCR sequences were discarded, and reads were trimmed to the CDR3 region, with only CDR3s of 7 or more amino acids retained. The MANAFEST web app was used to identify antigen-specific clonotypes by comparing expansion in peptide wells with expansion in reference cultures. For clones to be considered positive, expansion at FDR<0.05 versus reference and all other wells, an odds ratio above 5, and a frequency above 0.1% in two replicate wells were required. A clonotype was called cross-reactive if it was significantly expanded both in SARS-CoV-2 spike wells and in at least one common cold coronavirus spike condition. CDR3 similarity was assessed by Levenshtein distance with the stringdist R package, and unrooted trees were built with ape in R 3.6.1. Imported from immuneACCESS, the table was reduced by TCRdb to in-frame sequences with V and J called. These copies leave out some clones; in studies compared against another copy, an unresolved V gene accounts for under half, and the cause of the remainder is not known. The DNA was the basis for D and trimming; V, J and clone size are from that table. This sample gives about 37,000 clones in total; 65% to 80% of them show up just once. The top ten clonotypes cover 3% of the sample.

A distance of 14 bases separates the germline ends of V and J, which lose 4 bases and 5 bases respectively. From the cysteine through the phenylalanine, the CDR3 covers 14 amino acids. This entry keeps only the CDR3 DNA: 42 bases, framed from base 1. The CDR1 and CDR2 encoded by the germline V gene are MDHEN and SYDVKM. The chain was built from TRBV28 and TRBJ1-1; too little of a D gene remains to name it. The sample here was CD4+ T cells from PBMCs cultured without peptide, taken before COVID-19 vaccination. The sequence was collected from a human donor who received a COVID-19 vaccine. Here the CDR3 is given as CASSSGQAGTEAFF. The bases are TGTGCCAGCAGTTCTGGGCAAGCCGGGACTGAAGCTTTCTTT.